These 28 T cell receptor beta chains were all obtained from the same sample, sequenced in a study of response to subunit inactivated influenza vaccine. TCRdb reanalysed the RT-PCR reads using MiXCR and keeps one entry per CDR3 protein. The table shows more than 500,000 distinct CDR3 sequences, with around 11% occurring only once. These data were also filed under a second study, of T cells expressing NK-cell markers. As that report states: UMIs were included in TCR beta cDNA generated by 5'RACE template switching.

This specimen was PBMCs from blood, taken on the day of vaccination. These receptors were collected from a man over 45 who received an inactivated influenza vaccine.

This chain uses TRBV5-1 with TRBJ1-1; D is undetermined. Germline lookup yields CDR1 SGHRS and CDR2 YFSETQ. V was trimmed by 6 bases and J by 4 bases, leaving 13 bases between them. This CDR3 contains 13 residues. The CDR3 nucleotides read TGCGCCAGCAAAGCCGGGAGCCCCACTGAAGCTTTCTTT. Translating it yields CASKAGSPTEAFF.

This chain links TRBV5-1 with TRBJ1-1; 8 bases line up with TRBD1. The CDR3 covers 17 residues. Trimming took 4 bases from V and 1 from J; bases not matched to a gene: 12. In germline, CDR1 is SGHRS, CDR2 YFSETQ. CDR3 region: CASSPRAGGPRNTEAFF. DNA for the CDR3: TGCGCCAGCAGCCCCCGGGCAGGGGGCCCGAGGAACACTGAAGCTTTCTTT.

The chain has TRBV19 and TRBJ2-5, with 7 bases matching TRBD2. V shed 6 bases, J shed 4 bases, and the junction held 5 bases outside the gene matches. This CDR3 comprises 13 residues. The V gene's germline CDR1 is LNHDA and CDR2 SQIVND (reference sequence). CDR3: CASRGLGGETQYF. The CDR3 nucleotides are TGTGCCAGTAGAGGACTAGGCGGAGAGACCCAGTACTTC.

The J gene is TRBJ2-1, the V gene TRBV4-3; D may correspond to TRBD1 or TRBD2 (6 bases each). The CDR3 covers 19 residues. Trimming pared 0 bases from V and 5 bases from J, leaving 23 bases between. Germline CDR1 and CDR2: LGHNA and YSLEER. The CDR3 is CASSQDRAGQGTLHNEQFF. CDR3 in DNA: TGCGCCAGCAGCCAAGATAGGGCAGGGCAGGGGACTCTACACAATGAGCAGTTCTTC.

The rearrangement links TRBV12-3 or TRBV12-4 to TRBJ1-5; weak D call: TRBD1 (6 bases). CDR3 length: 13 residues. CDR3 amino acids: CATGGLGNQPQHF. CDR3 nucleotides: TGTGCTACGGGGGGGCTGGGCAATCAGCCCCAGCATTTT.

The sample holds one count of this clonotype. This chain connects TRBV5-6 to TRBJ1-2; tentatively, D is TRBD1 (5 bases). This CDR3 contains 13 residues. Trimming cost V 5 bases and J 6 bases, with 14 bases left between them. In germline, CDR1 is SGHDT, CDR2 YYEEEE. CDR3 sequence: CASRVREADGYTF. The CDR3 coding sequence is TGTGCCAGCAGGGTCAGGGAGGCGGATGGCTACACCTTC.

The rearrangement joins TRBV18 to TRBJ2-5, with a possible D match to TRBD1 (5 bases). The germline gives CDR1 KGHSH, CDR2 LQKENI. V was clipped by 2 bases and J by 5 bases, with 15 bases between them. The CDR3 contains 15 residues. Here the CDR3 reads CASSPIAGPRETQYF. The DNA of the CDR3 is TGTGCCAGCTCACCAATTGCAGGGCCACGGGAGACCCAGTACTTC.

The chain joins TRBV6-2 or TRBV6-3 to TRBJ2-7; 9 bases match TRBD1. The CDR3 is 15 amino acids. The junction had 7 bases not matched to a gene; V was cut back by 6 bases and J by 1 base. CDR1 is MNHEY and CDR2 is SVGEGT in the germline V gene. The CDR3 DNA follows: TGTGCCAGCAGGGCCGGGACAGGGTTTTCCTACGAGCAGTACTTC. Its protein product is CASRAGTGFSYEQYF.

This clonotype was seen a handful of times. The V call is TRBV19, the J call TRBJ1-5; 9 bases line up with TRBD1. Germline V lookup: CDR1 LNHDA, CDR2 SQIVND (reference sequence). This CDR3 has 14 amino acids. V lost 4 bases to trimming and J lost 5 bases; unmatched junction nucleotides: 3. Here the CDR3 reads CASSTGQGYQPQHF. The CDR3 DNA follows: TGTGCCAGTAGTACGGGACAGGGCTATCAGCCCCAGCATTTT. Full variable domain (rest looked up from reference TRBV19 and TRBJ1-5): DGGITQSPKYLFRKEGQNVTLSCEQNLNHDAMYWYRQDPGQGLRLIYYSQIVNDFQKGDIAEGYSVSREKKESFPLTVTSAQKNPTAFYLCASSTGQGYQPQHFGDGTRLSIL.

This clonotype was observed a few times. V is TRBV7-2 and J is TRBJ2-5; D ambiguous. Trimming took 5 bases from V and 3 from J, leaving 7 bases between them. The CDR3 has 12 residues. Germline-derived CDR1 and CDR2 are SGHTA and FQGNSA. CDR3 region: CASSVTEETQYF. In nucleotides, the CDR3 is TGTGCCAGCAGCGTAACGGAAGAGACCCAGTACTTC.

This clonotype was picked up a small number of times. V gene TRBV18 combines with J gene TRBJ1-5; TRBD1 agrees at 9 bases. V shed 7 bases, J shed 4 bases, and the junction held 8 bases outside the gene matches. The CDR3 length is 15 residues. Germline lookup yields CDR1 KGHSH and CDR2 LQKENI. The CDR3 is CASYPNRGQNQPQHF. As DNA, the CDR3 is TGTGCCAGCTACCCAAACAGGGGGCAGAATCAGCCCCAGCATTTT. Variable domain in full (rest from reference TRBV18 and TRBJ1-5): NAGVMQNPRHLVRRRGQEARLRCSPMKGHSHVYWYRQLPEEGLKFMVYLQKENIIDESGMPKERFSAEFPKEGPSILRIQQVVRGDSAAYFCASYPNRGQNQPQHFGDGTRLSIL.

This clonotype was detected a few times. V usage is TRBV3-1 and J usage is TRBJ1-2; D might be TRBD1 (5 bases). Per the germline V gene, CDR1 is LGHDT and CDR2 is YNNKEL (reference sequence). V was pared by 4 bases and J by 12 bases, with 24 bases between. The CDR3 runs 15 residues. CDR3 bases: TGTGCCAGCAGCCCGGAGGTAGGGGACGGAGGAGTCGACACCTTC. Translated: CASSPEVGDGGVDTF.

The chain joins TRBV7-9 to TRBJ1-6; possibly TRBD1 for D (6 bases). Trimming removed 1 base at V and 9 bases at J, with 13 bases between. The CDR3 is made up of 15 amino acids. Germline lookup yields CDR1 SEHNR and CDR2 FQNEAQ (reference sequence). CDR3 region: CASSLEGGLISPLHF. The CDR3 coding sequence is TGTGCCAGCAGCTTAGAGGGGGGGCTAATTTCACCCCTCCACTTT.

The V gene is TRBV12-3 or TRBV12-4, the J gene TRBJ2-1; 11 bases are a match to TRBD2. V lost 6 bases and J lost 2; bases outside the gene matches: 3. The CDR3 runs 15 residues. CDR3 residues: CASRLAGGAYNEQFF. Here the CDR3 DNA reads TGTGCCAGCAGGCTAGCGGGAGGCGCCTACAATGAGCAGTTCTTC.

This clonotype has at least ten counts. The chain links TRBV9 to TRBJ2-3; D gene ambiguous. V lost 0 bases and J 4 bases, leaving 12 bases between the germline ends. This CDR3 is built from 15 residues. Per germline, CDR1 SGDLS and CDR2 YYNGEE. CDR3 coding DNA: TGTGCCAGCAGCGTAGGGGAATACTACCCAGATACGCAGTATTTT. Protein product: CASSVGEYYPDTQYF. The full variable domain, with the rest looked up from reference TRBV9 and TRBJ2-3, is DSGVTQTPKHLITATGQRVTLRCSPRSGDLSVYWYQQSLDQGLQFLIQYYNGEERAKGNILERFSAQQFPDLHSELNLSSLELGDSALYFCASSVGEYYPDTQYFGPGTRLTVL.

This clonotype came up many times. The chain carries TRBV29-1 and TRBJ2-3; 9 positions agree with TRBD1. CDR3 size: 16 residues. Germline CDR1 is SQVTM and CDR2 is ANQGSEA. Trimming at V came to 0 bases and at J to 2 bases, leaving 6 bases not matched to a gene. CDR3 DNA: TGCAGCGTTGAAGATCTGCGGGACAGGGCCACAGATACGCAGTATTTT. Translating it yields CSVEDLRDRATDTQYF.

This clonotype was observed a handful of times. The rearrangement uses TRBV25-1 and TRBJ2-2; 10 bases align to TRBD2. J lost 4 bases, V lost 4 bases, and 9 bases had no gene match. Looked up from germline, CDR1 is MGHDK and CDR2 is SYGVNS. The CDR3 contains 17 residues. The CDR3 region is CASSAPSGSRGTGELFF. CDR3 nucleotide sequence: TGTGCCAGCAGTGCCCCTAGCGGGAGCCGGGGCACCGGGGAGCTGTTTTTT.

In this sample, this clonotype turned up a few times. The genes are TRBV7-2 and TRBJ2-5; 11 bases map to TRBD1. This CDR3 is 13 amino acids long. V was clipped by 5 bases and J by 8 bases; unmatched bases: 4. Germline CDR1 is SGHTA and CDR2 is FQGNSA. The CDR3 DNA reads as TGTGCCAGCAGCGGGACAGGGGGGGGAACCCAGTACTTC. Translation gives CASSGTGGGTQYF.

The V call is TRBV4-3, the J call TRBJ2-3, with 8 bases matching TRBD2. V lost 3 bases and J lost 3; bases outside the gene matches: 5. The germline CDR1 and CDR2 sequences are LGHNA and YSLEER. The CDR3 consists of 15 residues. The CDR3 loop is CASSQGLGETDTQYF. CDR3 DNA sequence: TGCGCCAGCAGCCAGGGACTAGGAGAGACAGATACGCAGTATTTT.

This chain links TRBV28 with TRBJ2-3, with D possibly TRBD1 on 5 matching bases. Looked up from germline, CDR1 is MDHEN and CDR2 is SYDVKM. The CDR3 totals 14 residues. Trimming shortened V by 2 bases and J by 4 bases, and 10 bases separated the two germline ends. Here the CDR3 DNA reads TGTGCCAGCAGTTTAATGGCAGGGTCAGATACGCAGTATTTT. Its protein product is CASSLMAGSDTQYF.

This clonotype was detected ten times or more. The chain joins TRBV12-3 or TRBV12-4 to TRBJ2-1; TRBD1 matches at 10 bases. V shed 5 bases, J shed 5 bases, and the junction held 3 bases outside the gene matches. The CDR3 consists of 14 residues. CDR3: CASSAGQGNNEQFF. In DNA form, the CDR3 reads TGTGCCAGCAGTGCGGGACAGGGGAACAATGAGCAGTTCTTC.

The V call is TRBV28, the J call TRBJ2-1, with unresolved D. CDR1 is MDHEN and CDR2 is SYDVKM in the germline V gene. The CDR3 runs 12 residues. V was trimmed by 4 bases and J by 9 bases, leaving 10 bases between them. The CDR3 region is CASSSSGFEQFF. CDR3 nucleotide sequence: TGTGCCAGCAGTTCCTCTGGTTTTGAGCAGTTCTTC.

This clonotype was detected a few times. The chain joins TRBV7-2 to TRBJ2-2; 8 positions match TRBD1. The V gene end was trimmed by 7 bases and the J gene end by 3 bases; junction bases not matched to a gene: 7. Germline-derived CDR1 and CDR2 are SGHTA and FQGNSA. CDR3 length: 15 residues. The CDR3 reads CASTTVDRDTGELFF. CDR3 in DNA: TGTGCCAGCACCACAGTGGACAGGGACACCGGGGAGCTGTTTTTT.

This clonotype was counted a few times. J is TRBJ2-5 and V is TRBV28; 7 bases are a match to TRBD1. This CDR3 region has 15 residues. The germline CDR1 and CDR2 sequences are MDHEN and SYDVKM. V lost 5 bases, J lost 1 base, and 7 bases stayed unmatched. The CDR3 loop reads CASSPPNRGQETQYF. As DNA, the CDR3 is TGTGCCAGCAGTCCCCCGAACAGGGGCCAAGAGACCCAGTACTTC.

In its sample, this clonotype was seen a few times. The chain recombines TRBV27 with TRBJ2-1, with 14 positions matching TRBD2. Germline lookup yields CDR1 MNHEY and CDR2 SMNVEV (reference sequence). CDR3 length: 18 amino acids. V shed 6 bases, J shed 3 bases, and the junction held 10 bases outside the gene matches. This CDR3 reads CASSPGLAGAGRYNEQFF. The CDR3 DNA reads as TGTGCCAGCAGCCCGGGACTAGCGGGAGCGGGTCGCTACAATGAGCAGTTCTTC.

The chain uses TRBV11-2 and TRBJ2-3; D perhaps matches TRBD1 (5 bases). Germline CDR1 is SGHAT and CDR2 is FQNNGV. This CDR3 region has 15 residues. V lost 3 bases and J lost 6, with 16 bases in between. Written as DNA, the CDR3 is TGTGCCAGCAGCTTGACGGACACAGCCCTCGATACGCAGTATTTT. Residues: CASSLTDTALDTQYF.

This clonotype was seen more than once but under ten times. This chain uses TRBV19 with TRBJ2-3, with TRBD2 identical over 9 bases. J lost 9 bases, V lost 4 bases, and 11 bases had no gene match. In germline, CDR1 is LNHDA, CDR2 SQIVND (reference sequence). The CDR3 has 15 amino acids. Here the CDR3 DNA reads TGTGCCAGTAGTAAGGTTTTAGCGGGGGATCGGACGCAGTATTTT. As protein: CASSKVLAGDRTQYF.

This chain uses TRBV7-9 with TRBJ2-7; 7 nucleotides match TRBD2. The CDR3 is made up of 15 amino acids. V shed 2 bases and J 5 bases; nucleotides not matched to a gene: 9. CDR1 SEHNR and CDR2 FQNEAQ come from the germline V gene (reference sequence). The CDR3 reads CASSLRWGGVHEQYF. The CDR3 DNA follows: TGTGCCAGCAGCTTAAGGTGGGGGGGAGTCCACGAGCAGTACTTC. Full variable domain (remainder filled in from reference TRBV7-9 and TRBJ2-7): DTGVSQNPRHKITKRGQNVTFRCDPISEHNRLYWYRQTLGQGPEFLTYFQNEAQLEKSRLLSDRFSAERPKGSFSTLEIQRTEQGDSAMYLCASSLRWGGVHEQYFGPGTRLTVT.